The 2 T cell receptor beta chains presented below share a single source sample, sequenced in a study of blood T cell repertoires in COVID-19. Clones were read by immunoSEQ multiplex PCR, and TCRdb kept only the in-frame ones, dropping some. Among about 130,000 clones listed, around 81% were seen once. Sequencing used peripheral blood. Receptor source: a woman aged 55-70 years with active or convalescent COVID-19.

The J gene is TRBJ2-1, the V gene TRBV6-1; TRBD1 might be the D (7 bases). Germline V gene lookup returns CDR1 MNHNS and CDR2 SASEGT. The CDR3 is made up of 17 amino acids. V lost 0 bases to trimming and J lost 6 bases, with 18 bases between them. This CDR3 reads CASSEAGGRGFLNEQFF. The DNA for the CDR3 is TGTGCCAGCAGTGAAGCGGGGGGCAGGGGGTTTCTCAATGAGCAGTTCTTC.

The chain employs TRBV5-1 and TRBJ2-1, with TRBD2 as a possible D gene (5 bases). With 4 bases removed from V and 5 bases from J, the gap between germline ends came to 19 bases. CDR1 and CDR2 (germline): SGHRS, YFSETQ. This CDR3 comprises 16 residues. The CDR3 is CASSPERTRLNNEQFF. CDR3 bases: TGCGCCAGCAGCCCCGAGCGGACGCGACTAAACAATGAGCAGTTCTTC.